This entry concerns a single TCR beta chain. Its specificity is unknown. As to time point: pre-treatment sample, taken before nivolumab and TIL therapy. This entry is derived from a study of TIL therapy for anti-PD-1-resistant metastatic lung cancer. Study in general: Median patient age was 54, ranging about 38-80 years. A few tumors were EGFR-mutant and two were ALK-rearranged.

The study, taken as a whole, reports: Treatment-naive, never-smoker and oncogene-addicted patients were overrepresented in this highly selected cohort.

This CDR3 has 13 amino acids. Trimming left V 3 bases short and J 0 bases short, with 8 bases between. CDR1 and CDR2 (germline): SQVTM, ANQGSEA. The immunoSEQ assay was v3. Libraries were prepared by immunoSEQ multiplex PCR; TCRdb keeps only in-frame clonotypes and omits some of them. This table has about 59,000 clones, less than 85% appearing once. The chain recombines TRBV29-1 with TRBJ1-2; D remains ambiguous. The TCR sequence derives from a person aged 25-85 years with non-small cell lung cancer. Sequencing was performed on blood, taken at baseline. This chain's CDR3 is CSVDSIANYGYTF. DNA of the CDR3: TGCAGCGTTGATAGCATAGCTAACTATGGCTACACCTTC.